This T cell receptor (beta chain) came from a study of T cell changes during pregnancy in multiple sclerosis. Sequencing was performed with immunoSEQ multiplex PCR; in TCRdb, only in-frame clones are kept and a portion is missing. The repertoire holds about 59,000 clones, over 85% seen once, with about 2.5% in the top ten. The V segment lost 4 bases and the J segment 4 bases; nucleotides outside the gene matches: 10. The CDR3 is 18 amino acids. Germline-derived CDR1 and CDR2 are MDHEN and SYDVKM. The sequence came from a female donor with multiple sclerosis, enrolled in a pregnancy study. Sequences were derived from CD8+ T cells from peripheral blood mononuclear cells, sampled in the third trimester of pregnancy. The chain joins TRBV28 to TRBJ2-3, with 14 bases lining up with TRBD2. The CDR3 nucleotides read TGTGCCAGCAGTTACCTGGGGGGGACTAGCGGGAGCCCAGATACGCAGTATTTT. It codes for CASSYLGGTSGSPDTQYF.